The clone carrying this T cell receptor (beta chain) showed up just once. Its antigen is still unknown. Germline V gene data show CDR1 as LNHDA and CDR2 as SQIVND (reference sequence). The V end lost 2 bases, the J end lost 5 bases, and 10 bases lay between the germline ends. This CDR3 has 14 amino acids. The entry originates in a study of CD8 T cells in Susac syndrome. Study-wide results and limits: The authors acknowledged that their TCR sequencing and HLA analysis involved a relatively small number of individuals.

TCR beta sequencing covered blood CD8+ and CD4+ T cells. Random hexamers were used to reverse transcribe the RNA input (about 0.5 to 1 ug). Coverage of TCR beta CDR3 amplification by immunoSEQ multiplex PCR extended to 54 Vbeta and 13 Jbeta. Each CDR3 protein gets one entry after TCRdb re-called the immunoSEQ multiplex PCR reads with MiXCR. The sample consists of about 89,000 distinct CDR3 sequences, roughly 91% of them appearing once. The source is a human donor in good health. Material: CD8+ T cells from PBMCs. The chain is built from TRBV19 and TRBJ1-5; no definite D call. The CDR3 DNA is TGTGCCAGTAGTATATGGCAGCGAGATCAGCCCCAGCATTTT. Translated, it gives CASSIWQRDQPQHF.